These T cell receptor beta chains were read from a single sample in a study of T cell responses to AZD1222 COVID-19 vaccine. Data came from immunoSEQ multiplex PCR; TCRdb stores just in-frame clones and leaves some out. The sample carries fewer than 65,000 clones, roughly 84% recorded once. Here the sequenced sample was peripheral blood, taken on day 0 of AZD1222 vaccination. These TCRs come from an adult in good health. Both conserved end residues are part of each CDR3. The order of the fields is D gene, clone size, V gene, CDR3 length, J gene, CDR3 protein, CDR3 DNA. D genes are given only for firm matches. The size field is filled for only some rows; it gives once, few, many or a size class.

d_gene: TRBD1; abundance: NA; v_gene: TRBV29-1; len: 14; j_gene: TRBJ2-6; CDR3aa: CSVALTGSGNVLTF; CDR3nt: TGCAGCGTTGCCTTGACAGGGTCGGGGAACGTCCTGACTTTC
d_gene: NA; abundance: once; v_gene: TRBV7-2; len: 14; j_gene: TRBJ2-7; CDR3aa: CASSLSRISYEQYF; CDR3nt: TGTGCCAGCAGCTTAAGTCGGATCTCCTACGAGCAGTACTTC
d_gene: NA; abundance: NA; v_gene: TRBV5-4; len: 16; j_gene: TRBJ2-1; CDR3aa: CASSFGRRNSYNEQFF; CDR3nt: TGTGCCAGCAGTTTTGGAAGGCGGAACTCCTACAATGAGCAGTTCTTC
d_gene: NA; abundance: NA; v_gene: TRBV7-3; len: 17; j_gene: TRBJ2-2; CDR3aa: CASSLIGSASNTGELFF; CDR3nt: TGTGCCAGCAGCTTAATAGGCAGTGCATCGAACACCGGGGAGCTGTTTTTT
d_gene: NA; abundance: NA; v_gene: TRBV3-1/TRBV3-2; len: 14; j_gene: TRBJ2-3; CDR3aa: CASSRLGGKDTQYF; CDR3nt: TGTGCCAGCAGTCGCCTTGGGGGGAAAGATACGCAGTATTTT
d_gene: NA; abundance: NA; v_gene: TRBV14; len: 17; j_gene: TRBJ1-1; CDR3aa: CASSQDQTRWWGAEAFF; CDR3nt: TGTGCCAGCAGCCAAGATCAAACGAGATGGTGGGGCGCTGAAGCTTTCTTT
d_gene: TRBD1; abundance: NA; v_gene: TRBV5-5; len: 18; j_gene: TRBJ2-7; CDR3aa: CASSLSPPRTGPSYEQYF; CDR3nt: TGTGCCAGCAGCTTGTCCCCACCCCGGACAGGGCCATCCTACGAGCAGTACTTC
d_gene: NA; abundance: NA; v_gene: TRBV5-1; len: 13; j_gene: TRBJ2-5; CDR3aa: CASRDSAEETQYF; CDR3nt: TGCGCCAGCAGAGACAGCGCCGAAGAGACCCAGTACTTC
d_gene: NA; abundance: NA; v_gene: TRBV15; len: 13; j_gene: TRBJ1-1; CDR3aa: CATSRAPNTEAFF; CDR3nt: TGTGCCACCAGCAGAGCCCCAAACACTGAAGCTTTCTTT
d_gene: TRBD1; abundance: once; v_gene: TRBV28; len: 15; j_gene: TRBJ1-5; CDR3aa: CASRLGQGYNQPQHF; CDR3nt: TGTGCCAGCAGACTGGGACAGGGGTACAATCAGCCCCAGCATTTT
d_gene: NA; abundance: NA; v_gene: TRBV5-5; len: 15; j_gene: TRBJ1-1; CDR3aa: CASSLRTSVNTEAFF; CDR3nt: TGTGCCAGCAGCCTCCGGACCTCGGTGAACACTGAAGCTTTCTTT
d_gene: TRBD1; abundance: NA; v_gene: TRBV7-2; len: 14; j_gene: TRBJ1-2; CDR3aa: CASSFGQGGNGYTF; CDR3nt: TGTGCCAGCAGCTTCGGACAGGGAGGGAATGGCTACACCTTC
d_gene: TRBD1; abundance: NA; v_gene: TRBV7-9; len: 13; j_gene: TRBJ1-6; CDR3aa: CASSGQGRSPLHF; CDR3nt: TGTGCCAGCAGCGGACAGGGGCGTTCACCCCTCCACTTT
d_gene: NA; abundance: NA; v_gene: TRBV10-3; len: 13; j_gene: TRBJ1-2; CDR3aa: CAISEVAGYGYTF; CDR3nt: TGTGCCATCAGTGAGGTGGCCGGCTATGGCTACACCTTC
d_gene: TRBD1; abundance: NA; v_gene: TRBV4-1; len: 15; j_gene: TRBJ1-4; CDR3aa: CASSRAGTGYEKLFF; CDR3nt: TGCGCCAGCAGCCGGGCCGGGACAGGGTATGAAAAACTGTTTTTT
d_gene: TRBD2; abundance: few; v_gene: TRBV11-2; len: 16; j_gene: TRBJ2-2; CDR3aa: CASSRSGTSEIGELFF; CDR3nt: TGTGCCAGCAGCCGATCAGGGACTAGCGAAATCGGGGAGCTGTTTTTT
d_gene: NA; abundance: NA; v_gene: TRBV6-5; len: 14; j_gene: TRBJ1-4; CDR3aa: CASSITTGREKLFF; CDR3nt: TGTGCCAGCAGCATAACAACAGGGAGGGAAAAACTGTTTTTT
d_gene: NA; abundance: NA; v_gene: TRBV2; len: 17; j_gene: TRBJ1-5; CDR3aa: CASKLTGTINSNQPQHF; CDR3nt: TGTGCCAGCAAATTAACAGGGACCATCAATAGCAATCAGCCCCAGCATTTT
d_gene: TRBD1; abundance: once; v_gene: TRBV4-1; len: 15; j_gene: TRBJ2-7; CDR3aa: CASSQRTGGGYEQYF; CDR3nt: TGCGCCAGCAGCCAGCGGACAGGGGGCGGCTACGAGCAGTACTTC
d_gene: NA; abundance: NA; v_gene: TRBV1; len: 16; j_gene: TRBJ2-5; CDR3aa: CTSSQLGWNIQETQYF; CDR3nt: TGCACCAGCAGCCAACTCGGGTGGAATATCCAAGAGACCCAGTACTTC
d_gene: NA; abundance: NA; v_gene: TRBV25-1; len: 15; j_gene: TRBJ2-1; CDR3aa: CASSVLGADYNEQFF; CDR3nt: TGTGCCAGCAGTGTCCTAGGGGCGGACTACAATGAGCAGTTCTTC
d_gene: NA; abundance: NA; v_gene: TRBV7-2; len: 13; j_gene: TRBJ2-5; CDR3aa: CASSFGTGETQYF; CDR3nt: TGTGCCAGCAGCTTTGGAACAGGGGAGACCCAGTACTTC
d_gene: NA; abundance: NA; v_gene: TRBV11-1; len: 14; j_gene: TRBJ2-3; CDR3aa: CASSLAGYTDTQYF; CDR3nt: TGTGCCAGCAGCTTAGCGGGTTACACAGATACGCAGTATTTT
d_gene: NA; abundance: NA; v_gene: TRBV25-1; len: 17; j_gene: TRBJ1-6; CDR3aa: CASRGQGSSSYNSPLHF; CDR3nt: TGTGCCAGTAGGGGCCAGGGGTCGAGCTCCTATAATTCACCCCTCCACTTT
d_gene: TRBD2; abundance: NA; v_gene: TRBV5-4; len: 15; j_gene: TRBJ2-1; CDR3aa: CASSLSSAGEGEQFF; CDR3nt: TGTGCCAGCAGCTTATCATCAGCGGGAGAGGGTGAGCAGTTCTTC
d_gene: TRBD1; abundance: NA; v_gene: TRBV6-6; len: 12; j_gene: TRBJ1-2; CDR3aa: CASSYGTGGYTF; CDR3nt: TGTGCCAGCAGTTACGGGACAGGTGGCTACACCTTC
d_gene: NA; abundance: NA; v_gene: TRBV28; len: 13; j_gene: TRBJ1-6; CDR3aa: CASKGSYNSPLHF; CDR3nt: TGTGCCAGCAAGGGGTCCTATAATTCACCCCTCCACTTT
d_gene: TRBD1; abundance: NA; v_gene: TRBV5-1; len: 14; j_gene: TRBJ2-5; CDR3aa: CASSPGQGRETQYF; CDR3nt: TGCGCCAGCAGCCCGGGACAGGGGCGCGAGACCCAGTACTTC
d_gene: NA; abundance: NA; v_gene: TRBV5-1; len: 14; j_gene: TRBJ1-2; CDR3aa: CASSSGPTGYGYTF; CDR3nt: TGCGCCAGCAGCTCGGGACCGACCGGCTATGGCTACACCTTC
d_gene: NA; abundance: NA; v_gene: TRBV28; len: 15; j_gene: TRBJ1-5; CDR3aa: CASSPLGRAEQPQHF; CDR3nt: TGTGCCAGCAGCCCCCTAGGCCGAGCGGAACAGCCCCAGCATTTT
d_gene: TRBD2; abundance: NA; v_gene: TRBV5-6; len: 16; j_gene: TRBJ2-1; CDR3aa: CASSLVTSGSLSEQFF; CDR3nt: TGTGCCAGCAGCTTGGTAACTAGCGGGAGTTTAAGCGAGCAGTTCTTC
d_gene: NA; abundance: NA; v_gene: TRBV5-8; len: 20; j_gene: TRBJ1-5; CDR3aa: CASSGGNTAGVWMGNQPQHF; CDR3nt: TGTGCCAGCAGCGGCGGGAATACAGCTGGGGTTTGGATGGGCAATCAGCCCCAGCATTTT
d_gene: NA; abundance: few; v_gene: TRBV7-9; len: 12; j_gene: TRBJ2-5; CDR3aa: CASSLLGETQYF; CDR3nt: TGTGCCAGCAGCTTATTAGGGGAGACCCAGTACTTC
d_gene: NA; abundance: NA; v_gene: TRBV19; len: 14; j_gene: TRBJ1-3; CDR3aa: CASSPGRHQGTIYF; CDR3nt: TGTGCCAGTAGTCCCGGGAGGCACCAGGGCACCATATATTTT
d_gene: TRBD2; abundance: once; v_gene: TRBV6-2/TRBV6-3; len: 16; j_gene: TRBJ2-1; CDR3aa: CASSPGLASSYNEQFF; CDR3nt: TGTGCCAGCAGTCCCGGACTAGCTAGCTCCTACAATGAGCAGTTCTTC
d_gene: NA; abundance: once; v_gene: TRBV7-2; len: 16; j_gene: TRBJ1-1; CDR3aa: CASSLEQRGVNTEAFF; CDR3nt: TGTGCCAGCAGCTTAGAACAGAGGGGTGTGAACACTGAAGCTTTCTTT
d_gene: TRBD1; abundance: NA; v_gene: TRBV30; len: 15; j_gene: TRBJ1-2; CDR3aa: CAWNPSGYIQGSYTF; CDR3nt: TGTGCCTGGAATCCTTCGGGGTACATACAGGGGTCCTACACCTTC
d_gene: NA; abundance: NA; v_gene: TRBV27; len: 13; j_gene: TRBJ2-1; CDR3aa: CASSLNWRNEQFF; CDR3nt: TGTGCCAGCAGTTTAAATTGGCGGAATGAGCAGTTCTTC
d_gene: NA; abundance: NA; v_gene: TRBV24-1; len: 14; j_gene: TRBJ1-2; CDR3aa: CATSDSGLNYGYTF; CDR3nt: TGTGCCACCAGTGACTCCGGACTGAACTATGGCTACACCTTC
d_gene: NA; abundance: NA; v_gene: TRBV7-8; len: 15; j_gene: TRBJ2-7; CDR3aa: CASSLLPTVSYEQYF; CDR3nt: TGTGCCAGCAGCTTATTGCCGACAGTCTCCTACGAGCAGTACTTC
d_gene: TRBD2; abundance: NA; v_gene: TRBV4-3; len: 16; j_gene: TRBJ2-1; CDR3aa: CASSQGFAGGPYEQFF; CDR3nt: TGCGCCAGCAGCCAAGGTTTCGCGGGAGGGCCGTATGAGCAGTTCTTC
d_gene: NA; abundance: few; v_gene: TRBV7-2; len: 13; j_gene: TRBJ1-2; CDR3aa: CASSLSENYGYTF; CDR3nt: TGTGCCAGCAGCTTATCAGAAAACTATGGCTACACCTTC
d_gene: NA; abundance: NA; v_gene: TRBV7-9; len: 14; j_gene: TRBJ1-1; CDR3aa: CASSSTVGGTEAFF; CDR3nt: TGTGCCAGCAGCTCGACAGTGGGGGGCACTGAAGCTTTCTTT
d_gene: NA; abundance: NA; v_gene: TRBV5-5; len: 16; j_gene: TRBJ1-5; CDR3aa: CASSLEAVYSNQPQHF; CDR3nt: TGTGCCAGCAGCTTGGAGGCAGTTTATAGCAATCAGCCCCAGCATTTT
d_gene: NA; abundance: NA; v_gene: TRBV13; len: 16; j_gene: TRBJ1-2; CDR3aa: CASSRGAIRANYGYTF; CDR3nt: TGTGCCAGCAGCCGTGGGGCTATAAGAGCTAACTATGGCTACACCTTC
d_gene: TRBD1; abundance: NA; v_gene: TRBV2; len: 13; j_gene: TRBJ1-1; CDR3aa: CASSQGVDTEAFF; CDR3nt: TGTGCCAGCAGTCAGGGGGTGGACACTGAAGCTTTCTTT
d_gene: TRBD2; abundance: once; v_gene: TRBV19; len: 16; j_gene: TRBJ2-1; CDR3aa: CASSPGLGVTHNEQFF; CDR3nt: TGTGCCAGTAGTCCCGGACTAGGTGTGACGCACAATGAGCAGTTCTTC
d_gene: NA; abundance: NA; v_gene: TRBV11-2; len: 17; j_gene: TRBJ2-2; CDR3aa: CASSSYSGTLYTGELFF; CDR3nt: TGTGCCAGCAGCTCTTACTCCGGGACTCTTTATACCGGGGAGCTGTTTTTT
d_gene: NA; abundance: few; v_gene: TRBV12-3/TRBV12-4; len: 11; j_gene: TRBJ2-1; CDR3aa: CASSFFDEQFF; CDR3nt: TGTGCCAGCAGTTTTTTCGATGAGCAGTTCTTC
d_gene: NA; abundance: few; v_gene: TRBV28; len: 15; j_gene: TRBJ2-2; CDR3aa: CASSPIGGRTGELFF; CDR3nt: TGTGCCAGCAGCCCCATCGGGGGACGCACCGGGGAGCTGTTTTTT
d_gene: NA; abundance: NA; v_gene: TRBV11-3; len: 12; j_gene: TRBJ2-2; CDR3aa: CASSPYTGELFF; CDR3nt: TGTGCCAGCAGCCCTTACACCGGGGAGCTGTTTTTT
d_gene: NA; abundance: NA; v_gene: TRBV7-8; len: 17; j_gene: TRBJ2-2; CDR3aa: CASSFFRISRNTGELFF; CDR3nt: TGTGCCAGCAGCTTCTTTCGGATTAGCCGGAACACCGGGGAGCTGTTTTTT
d_gene: NA; abundance: few; v_gene: TRBV29-1; len: 13; j_gene: TRBJ1-2; CDR3aa: CSSGGPLYYGYTF; CDR3nt: TGCAGCTCGGGAGGGCCACTTTACTATGGCTACACCTTC
d_gene: NA; abundance: once; v_gene: TRBV6-5; len: 14; j_gene: TRBJ2-3; CDR3aa: CASSLLRGTDTQYF; CDR3nt: TGTGCCAGCAGTTTACTGAGGGGCACAGATACGCAGTATTTT
d_gene: TRBD1; abundance: once; v_gene: TRBV5-1; len: 13; j_gene: TRBJ2-7; CDR3aa: CASAITGAGEQYF; CDR3nt: TGCGCCAGCGCCATAACAGGGGCGGGCGAGCAGTACTTC